This passage covers 20 T cell receptor beta chains from one sample sequenced in a study of neurological immune-mediated disorders. TCRdb itself ran the 5' RACE reads through MiXCR, one entry per CDR3 protein. The sample shows 60,000 or so distinct CDR3 sequences, more than 9.5% of them seen only once. Sequencing was done on a sample of PBMCs. The receptors stem from a man aged 55 to 70 in good health.

This clonotype was observed at least ten times. CDR3 region: CASSLAGDTTYEQYF. The CDR3 DNA sequence: TGTGCCAGCAGCTTAGCGGGAGACACCACGTACGAGCAGTACTTC. The rearrangement joins TRBV7-2 to TRBJ2-7; a possible D gene is TRBD2 (5 bases). Germline CDR1 SGHTA, CDR2 FQGNSA. The length of the CDR3 is 15 residues. V shed 0 bases and J shed 4 bases, with 13 bases lying between them.

In this sample, this clonotype turned up many times. This chain links TRBV28 with TRBJ1-5, with 10 bases identical to TRBD1. The length of the CDR3 is 15 residues. Germline trimming cut 5 bases from V and 4 bases from J; bases unmatched to any gene: 5. Per the germline V gene, CDR1 is MDHEN and CDR2 is SYDVKM. CDR3 sequence (DNA): TGTGCCAGCAGTGAACGGACAGGGGGAAATCAGCCCCAGCATTTT. This translates into CASSERTGGNQPQHF.

Many counts were recorded for this clonotype. The chain joins TRBV7-2 to TRBJ2-1; 8 positions agree with TRBD2. There are 13 residues in the CDR3. Germline values: CDR1 SGHTA, CDR2 FQGNSA. V lost 8 bases, J lost 6 bases, and 6 bases stayed unmatched. Written as DNA, the CDR3 is TGTGCCAGCGGAATCCTAGCGGGCAATGAGCAGTTCTTC. It codes for CASGILAGNEQFF.

This clonotype was counted ten times or more. The gene calls are TRBV20-1 and TRBJ1-1; D is unclear. V was clipped by 3 bases and J by 6 bases, with 17 bases between them. Germline CDR1 and CDR2: DFQATT and SNEGSKA (reference sequence). CDR3 length: 14 amino acids. The CDR3 here is CSARVYGVNPEAFF. CDR3 coding DNA: TGCAGTGCTAGGGTATACGGGGTTAACCCTGAAGCTTTCTTT.

Details on this clonotype: Mismatch with germline at one junction end may stem from a read error. The rearrangement joins TRBV7-2 to TRBJ2-4, with 9 bases fitting TRBD1. CDR3 length equals 14 residues. Germline assignment: CDR1 SGHTA and CDR2 FQGNSA. Here the CDR3 DNA reads TGCGTCAGCAGCCGAATGGGACAGGGAAACATTCAGTACTTC. It yields the protein CVSSRMGQGNIQYF.

This clonotype was seen only a few times. The chain joins TRBV20-1 to TRBJ2-1, with D hard to call. CDR1 is DFQATT and CDR2 is SNEGSKA in the germline V gene (reference sequence). The CDR3 runs 15 residues. With 2 bases removed from V and 4 bases from J, the gap between germline ends came to 15 bases. This chain's CDR3 is CSARRPGAAYNEQFF. The CDR3 DNA sequence: TGCAGTGCTAGACGACCAGGAGCTGCATACAATGAGCAGTTCTTC.

This clonotype was counted ten times or more. The chain is built from TRBV28 and TRBJ2-1, with TRBD1 matching 7 bases. After removal of 4 bases from V and 13 bases from J, the junction contained 7 bases not matched to a gene. The CDR3 has 12 amino acids. CDR1 and CDR2 (germline): MDHEN, SYDVKM. CDR3 nucleotide sequence: TGTGCCAGCAGTTCGGACAGGCCGTTTCAGTTCTTC. Translating gives CASSSDRPFQFF.

The gene calls are TRBV12-3 or TRBV12-4 and TRBJ1-5; D call uncertain. The CDR3 runs to 12 residues. The V end lost 6 bases, the J end lost 7 bases, and 10 bases lay between the germline ends. DNA of the CDR3: TGTGCCAGCAGCCCGGGAGTCCAGCCCCAGCATTTT. Translated, it gives CASSPGVQPQHF.

This clonotype was seen at least ten times. The chain is built from TRBV6-6 and TRBJ1-1; 12 nucleotides align to TRBD1. V lost 6 bases, J lost 2 bases, and 4 bases stayed unmatched. The CDR3 sequence is 15 residues long. Germline assignment: CDR1 MNHNY and CDR2 SVGAGI (reference sequence). CDR3 in amino acids: CASRGQGARNTEAFF. In DNA form, the CDR3 reads TGTGCCAGCAGGGGACAGGGGGCACGTAACACTGAAGCTTTCTTT.

This clonotype showed up many times. CDR3 bases: TGTGCCAGCAGCTTAGAAGACAGCCCCTTAGCACCCCTCCACTTT. Translation: CASSLEDSPLAPLHF. The chain links TRBV7-2 to TRBJ1-6, with D perhaps TRBD1 (5 bases). The germline V gene has CDR1 SGHTA and CDR2 FQGNSA. V lost 1 base, J lost 11 bases, and 15 bases lay in between. This CDR3 contains 15 residues. Supplemented by reference TRBV7-2 and TRBJ1-6, the full variable domain reads GAGVSQSPSNKVTEKGKDVELRCDPISGHTALYWYRQSLGQGLEFLIYFQGNSAPDKSGLPSDRFSAERTGGSVSTLTIQRTQQEDSAVYLCASSLEDSPLAPLHFGNGTRLTVT.

This chain connects TRBV7-2 to TRBJ2-1; D gene uncertain. This CDR3 is 15 amino acids long. V was cut by 2 bases and J by 3 bases, with 11 bases left in between. Looked up from germline, CDR1 is SGHTA and CDR2 is FQGNSA. The CDR3 nucleotides read TGTGCCAGCAGCTTACCCCGCGCCGGCTACAATGAGCAGTTCTTC. Translated: CASSLPRAGYNEQFF.

This clonotype was detected ten times or more. The chain joins TRBV3-1 to TRBJ1-1, with D perhaps matching TRBD1 (5 bases). With 6 bases removed from V and 0 bases from J, the gap between germline ends came to 17 bases. Germline loops: CDR1 LGHDT, CDR2 YNNKEL (reference sequence). The CDR3 totals 16 residues. CDR3 residues: CASSQSGGVMNTEAFF. The CDR3 DNA reads TGTGCCAGCAGTCAATCTGGAGGGGTAATGAACACTGAAGCTTTCTTT.

This clonotype was seen at least ten times. The chain couples TRBV12-3 or TRBV12-4 to TRBJ2-2; D perhaps matches TRBD2 (6 bases). V lost 5 bases and J 1 base, leaving 11 bases between the germline ends. This CDR3 contains 15 residues. CDR3 protein: CASSPVGGNTGELFF. In nucleotides, the CDR3 is TGTGCCAGCAGTCCGGTGGGGGGGAACACCGGGGAGCTGTTTTTT.

This clonotype has ten or more counts. The chain has TRBV7-6 and TRBJ1-1, with 8 bases lining up with TRBD1. There are 14 residues in the CDR3. The germline V gene has CDR1 SGHVS and CDR2 FNYEAQ. The junction had 4 bases not matched to a gene; V was cut back by 6 bases and J by 1 base. In DNA, the CDR3 is TGTGCCAGCAGGGCAGGGGGCCCGAACACTGAAGCTTTCTTT. It specifies CASRAGGPNTEAFF.

The sample holds many counts of this clonotype. This chain links TRBV7-9 with TRBJ2-5; D is ambiguous. V dropped 2 bases and J dropped 5 bases, with 6 bases sitting between them. The CDR3 runs to 12 residues. The germline V gene has CDR1 SEHNR and CDR2 FQNEAQ (reference sequence). DNA of the CDR3: TGTGCCAGCAGCTTAATTTCGGAGACCCAGTACTTC. Its translation is CASSLISETQYF.

In its sample, this clonotype was seen many times. The chain uses TRBV18 and TRBJ2-2, with D possibly being TRBD1 (6 bases). Germline V gives CDR1 KGHSH, CDR2 LQKENI. The V gene lost 3 bases and the J gene lost 0 bases, with 11 bases spanning the gap. The CDR3 runs 16 residues. For the CDR3, the DNA is TGTGCCAGCTCACCTGGAACAGGGCCGAACACCGGGGAGCTGTTTTTT. This encodes CASSPGTGPNTGELFF.

J is TRBJ1-3 and V is TRBV4-3; D call uncertain. The CDR3 is 16 residues long. V was clipped by 2 bases and J by 0 bases, with 11 bases between them. The germline gives CDR1 LGHNA, CDR2 YSLEER. The DNA for the CDR3 is TGCGCCAGCAGCCAATATAGGAGTGACTCTGGAAACACCATATATTTT. It yields the protein CASSQYRSDSGNTIYF.

This clonotype was observed many times. The rearrangement links TRBV6-6 to TRBJ2-7; TRBD1 matches at 9 bases. V shed 3 bases, J shed 6 bases, and the junction held 6 bases outside the gene matches. Germline V gene lookup returns CDR1 MNHNY and CDR2 SVGAGI (reference sequence). The CDR3 spans 14 residues. The CDR3 protein is CASSYPGQGIEQYF. DNA of the CDR3: TGTGCCAGCAGTTATCCGGGACAGGGAATCGAGCAGTACTTC.

The sample holds many counts of this clonotype. The chain carries TRBV20-1 and TRBJ2-2; the D gene is possibly TRBD2 (5 bases). Germline V CDR1 and CDR2: DFQATT, SNEGSKA (reference sequence). The CDR3 totals 15 residues. Trimming stripped 5 bases from V and 2 bases from J, with 15 bases between. As DNA, the CDR3 is TGCAGTGCTGAGCCACTAGGTTTCAACACCGGGGAGCTGTTTTTT. The encoded protein is CSAEPLGFNTGELFF.

This clonotype turned up a few times. Just one base apart from a much larger clone, this may be a read error. This chain connects TRBV6-2 or TRBV6-3 to TRBJ1-5; D remains unclear. Germline V gene data show CDR1 as MNHEY and CDR2 as SVGEGT. The CDR3 loop spans 13 amino acids. CDR3 sequence reads: CASTGPHNQSQHF. CDR3 bases: TGTGCCAGCACCGGACCGCACAATCAGTCCCAGCATTTT.